This TCR beta chain originates from a study of CD8+ T cells in alopecia areata. Extraction and reverse transcription of RNA yielded cDNA as the sequencing template. Sequencing was performed with immunoSEQ multiplex PCR; in TCRdb, only in-frame clones are kept and a portion is missing. The sample has 150,000 to 200,000 clones, less than 75% seen once. Treatment of the sample: oral pan-JAK inhibitor, 5-10 mg twice daily. Between the trimmed V and J ends, which lost 5 bases and 0 bases, there was a span of 5 bases. Germline CDR1 GTSNPN, CDR2 SVGIG (reference sequence). This CDR3 spans 12 amino acids. This specimen consisted of CD4+ T cells sorted from blood, obtained at approximately week 56, from a patient treated with tofacitinib. The receptor was isolated from a human donor with alopecia areata. This chain connects TRBV30 to TRBJ2-4; D uncertain. The chain's CDR3 is CAWALAKNIQYF. CDR3 DNA: TGTGCCTGGGCCCTAGCCAAAAACATTCAGTACTTC.